Below, 32 T cell receptor beta chains from the same sample are listed, as sequenced in a study of long-term antiretroviral therapy in people with HIV. Researchers ran immunoSEQ v3.0 at survey level. TCRdb's table, derived via immunoSEQ multiplex PCR, lists solely in-frame clones and lacks some. The sample contains 20,000 to 25,000 clones, just over 85% of which appear only once. The sequencing used unsorted PBMCs, collected 1.3 years after starting antiretroviral therapy. These TCRs come from a man aged 60-69 years with HIV.

This chain connects TRBV9 to TRBJ1-3; D perhaps matches TRBD1 (5 bases). V lost 0 bases and J 6 bases, leaving 10 bases between the germline ends. The CDR3 loop spans 14 amino acids. The germline V gene has CDR1 SGDLS and CDR2 YYNGEE. CDR3 DNA: TGTGCCAGCAGCGTAGGTGCAGGGCCAAACACCATATATTTT. Translation gives CASSVGAGPNTIYF.

The chain recombines TRBV6-6 with TRBJ1-2, with D uncertain. Germline loops: CDR1 MNHNY, CDR2 SVGAGI (reference sequence). This CDR3 comprises 12 residues. V lost 5 bases and J 10 bases, leaving 14 bases between the germline ends. This CDR3 is CASSVTVWDYTF. In DNA form, the CDR3 reads TGTGCCAGCAGTGTAACAGTATGGGACTACACCTTC.

This rearrangement joins TRBV6-1 to TRBJ1-1; 10 bases agree with TRBD1. Germline trimming cut 7 bases from V and 4 bases from J; bases unmatched to any gene: 9. Germline lookup yields CDR1 MNHNS and CDR2 SASEGT. The CDR3 runs to 15 residues. CDR3 bases: TGTGCCAGCACCTTTTCCGGGACAGGGGTCACTGAAGCTTTCTTT. It specifies CASTFSGTGVTEAFF.

V gene TRBV7-9 combines with J gene TRBJ2-1; no reliable D call. Trimming left V 2 bases short and J 0 bases short, with 11 bases between. The CDR3 runs 16 residues. The germline CDR1 and CDR2 sequences are SEHNR and FQNEAQ (reference sequence). CDR3 sequence (DNA): TGTGCCAGCAGCTTATCCGGATTAGGCTCCTACAATGAGCAGTTCTTC. Translation gives CASSLSGLGSYNEQFF.

The V gene is TRBV6-5, the J gene TRBJ2-3, with D perhaps matching TRBD1 (5 bases). V shed 6 bases and J shed 6 bases, with 16 bases lying between them. This CDR3 has 14 residues. The germline CDR1 and CDR2 sequences are MNHEY and SVGAGI. CDR3 nucleotide sequence: TGTGCCAGCAGCTACGGCGACCACAGGGATACGCAGTATTTT. Its translation: CASSYGDHRDTQYF.

The chain employs TRBV18 and TRBJ1-5, with D uncertain. Per the germline V gene, CDR1 is KGHSH and CDR2 is LQKENI. CDR3 size: 12 residues. Trimming removed 4 bases from V and 4 bases from J, with 5 bases in between. Here the CDR3 DNA reads TGTGCCAGCTCACGGACGAATCAGCCCCAGCATTTT. Translating gives CASSRTNQPQHF.

This sequence joins TRBV12-5 and TRBJ2-7; 8 bases match TRBD2. The CDR3 contains 14 residues. Germline CDR1 LGHNT, CDR2 FRNRAP. V dropped 5 bases and J dropped 5; count of bases not matched to a gene: 8. The CDR3 region is CASGPNSGLDEQYF. The CDR3 bases are TGTGCTAGTGGTCCAAACTCGGGACTAGACGAGCAGTACTTC. Combining the CDR3 with reference TRBV12-5 and TRBJ2-7 gives the whole variable domain DARVTQTPRHKVTEMGQEVTMRCQPILGHNTVFWYRQTMMQGLELLAYFRNRAPLDDSGMPKDRFSAEMPDATLATLKIQPSEPRDSAVYFCASGPNSGLDEQYFGPGTRLTVT.

V gene TRBV25-1 combines with J gene TRBJ2-5, with a possible D match to TRBD1 (5 bases). V gave up 1 base and J gave up 2 bases, with 11 bases separating them. Germline V CDR1 and CDR2: MGHDK, SYGVNS. The length of the CDR3 is 15 residues. DNA of the CDR3: TGTGCCAGCAGTGAATTCGGCGGACAACAAGAGACCCAGTACTTC. Translating gives CASSEFGGQQETQYF.

In this sample, this clone turned up a few times. The CDR3 is CASSAPETQYF. The CDR3 region has the DNA TGTGCCAGCAGTGCCCCGGAGACCCAGTACTTC. This chain links TRBV6-4 with TRBJ2-5; D unresolved. The germline V gene encodes CDR1 MRHNA and CDR2 SNTAGT. The CDR3 runs to 11 residues. V was clipped by 4 bases and J by 5 bases, with 5 bases between them.

This chain connects TRBV10-3 to TRBJ1-3; no clear D gene. Trimming took 4 bases from V and 4 from J, leaving 5 bases between them. From germline, CDR1 is ENHRY and CDR2 SYGVKD. This CDR3 has 12 amino acids. CDR3 residues: CAISGSGNTIYF. In nucleotides, the CDR3 is TGTGCCATCAGTGGATCGGGAAACACCATATATTTT.

This clone was seen a few times. The chain employs TRBV20-1 and TRBJ1-2; maybe TRBD1 (6 bases). The CDR3 sequence is 11 residues long. The germline V gene encodes CDR1 DFQATT and CDR2 SNEGSKA (reference sequence). V dropped 7 bases and J dropped 6 bases, with 12 bases sitting between them. The CDR3 DNA reads TGCAGTGTGGTGGGGGCCGATGGCTACACCTTC. Translated: CSVVGADGYTF.

The chain couples TRBV29-1 to TRBJ2-1, with D hard to call. The germline V gene has CDR1 SQVTM and CDR2 ANQGSEA. The CDR3 has 12 residues. V lost 4 bases to trimming and J lost 12 bases, with 16 bases between them. CDR3 sequence (DNA): TGCAGCGTTGTTGACTCCTCGTTTGGGCAGTTCTTC. It is translated as CSVVDSSFGQFF.

The V gene is TRBV5-1, the J gene TRBJ2-1; 7 nucleotides agree with TRBD2. The CDR3 length is 17 residues. Germline V gene sequence: CDR1 SGHRS, CDR2 YFSETQ. V shed 0 bases, J shed 0 bases, and the junction held 6 bases outside the gene matches. For the CDR3, the DNA is TGCGCCAGCAGCTTGGTGCAGCGGGGAAGCTCCTACAATGAGCAGTTCTTC. Translating it yields CASSLVQRGSSYNEQFF.

The chain couples TRBV30 to TRBJ2-7, with a tentative D call TRBD2 (5 bases). Trimming stripped 3 bases from V and 2 bases from J, with 17 bases between. The length of the CDR3 is 15 residues. Germline CDR1 GTSNPN, CDR2 SVGIG (reference sequence). The CDR3 here is CAWRKTASGTYEQYF. For the CDR3, the DNA is TGTGCCTGGAGAAAAACAGCCTCCGGGACCTACGAGCAGTACTTC.

The chain uses TRBV9 and TRBJ2-7, with 9 nucleotides matching TRBD2. The germline gives CDR1 SGDLS, CDR2 YYNGEE. CDR3 length: 15 amino acids. With 5 bases clipped from V and 5 bases from J, the junction kept 11 bases outside the gene matches. The CDR3 DNA reads TGTGCCAGCAGTCGTAGTTCCGCGGGAGGGGACGAGCAGTACTTC. Protein sequence: CASSRSSAGGDEQYF.

V gene TRBV30 combines with J gene TRBJ1-2; TRBD1 might be the D (6 bases). The germline V and J ends were trimmed by 4 bases and 10 bases, with 19 bases remaining between them. Germline assignment: CDR1 GTSNPN and CDR2 SVGIG (reference sequence). The CDR3 contains 13 residues. CDR3 sequence: CAWNSVWTADYTF. The CDR3 DNA is TGTGCCTGGAACTCGGTATGGACAGCGGACTACACCTTC.

The gene calls are TRBV5-5 and TRBJ1-2; the D is unclear. CDR1 is SGHKS, CDR2 YYEKEE, per germline (reference sequence). V gave up 2 bases and J gave up 8 bases, with 13 bases separating them. CDR3 length: 13 residues. The DNA for the CDR3 is TGTGCCAGCAGCTTATGGTCCAGGTGGGGCTACACCTTC. Translating it yields CASSLWSRWGYTF.

This clone was counted between two and nine times. The chain couples TRBV11-1 to TRBJ2-1; maybe TRBD2 (6 bases). From germline, CDR1 is SGHAT and CDR2 FQDESV (reference sequence). V dropped 5 bases and J dropped 6 bases, with 11 bases sitting between them. The CDR3 is 13 residues long. CDR3 residues: CASSIRDFNEQFF. The CDR3 DNA reads as TGTGCCAGCAGCATTAGGGACTTCAATGAGCAGTTCTTC.

Only a few counts were recorded for this clone. V gene TRBV11-3 combines with J gene TRBJ2-7, with 12 bases that match TRBD2. V dropped 5 bases and J dropped 2; count of bases not matched to a gene: 4. Germline CDR1 and CDR2: SGHNT and YENEEA. The CDR3 length is 15 residues. The CDR3, as DNA: TGTGCCAGCAGCGCCAGACTAGCGGGGGCCTACGAGCAGTACTTC. The encoded protein is CASSARLAGAYEQYF. Full variable domain (missing parts from reference TRBV11-3 and TRBJ2-7): EAGVVQSPRYKIIEKKQPVAFWCNPISGHNTLYWYLQNLGQGPELLIRYENEEAVDDSQLPKDRFSAERLKGVDSTLKIQPAELGDSAVYLCASSARLAGAYEQYFGPGTRLTVT.

Points on this clone: Other DNA sequences in the same sample also yield this CDR3. The genes are TRBV27 and TRBJ2-5; 9 bases line up with TRBD2. This CDR3 comprises 15 residues. Per the germline V gene, CDR1 is MNHEY and CDR2 is SMNVEV (reference sequence). Trimming at V came to 0 bases and at J to 2 bases, leaving 1 base not matched to a gene. CDR3 bases: TGTGCCAGCAGTTTATCTAGCGGGGGACAAGAGACCCAGTACTTC. As protein: CASSLSSGGQETQYF.

V usage is TRBV12-5 and J usage is TRBJ1-5; TRBD1 agrees at 10 bases. Germline values: CDR1 LGHNT, CDR2 FRNRAP. The CDR3 runs to 16 residues. With V trimmed by 6 bases and J by 5 bases, 10 bases remained unmatched. In nucleotides, the CDR3 is TGTGCTAGTGGGGTTACAGGACAGGGGGTCGATCAGCCCCAGCATTTT. It specifies CASGVTGQGVDQPQHF. The whole variable domain, filled in from reference TRBV12-5 and TRBJ1-5, reads DARVTQTPRHKVTEMGQEVTMRCQPILGHNTVFWYRQTMMQGLELLAYFRNRAPLDDSGMPKDRFSAEMPDATLATLKIQPSEPRDSAVYFCASGVTGQGVDQPQHFGDGTRLSIL.

The chain links TRBV5-1 to TRBJ2-6; D gene uncertain. Trimming stripped 1 base from V and 1 base from J, with 9 bases between. The CDR3 loop spans 16 amino acids. CDR1 is SGHRS, CDR2 YFSETQ, per germline. The CDR3 DNA reads TGCGCCAGCAGCTTGCGCCCGACTTCTGGGGCCAACGTCCTGACTTTC. It encodes CASSLRPTSGANVLTF.

The chain combines TRBV18 with TRBJ1-4; tentative D call: TRBD1 (5 bases). CDR1 KGHSH and CDR2 LQKENI come from the germline V gene. CDR3 length: 14 residues. V lost 5 bases and J 5 bases, leaving 12 bases between the germline ends. The CDR3 region has the DNA TGTGCCAGCTCAACTGTACGGGGGAATGAAAAACTGTTTTTT. It translates to CASSTVRGNEKLFF.

The chain links TRBV10-3 to TRBJ1-2, with D unclear. This CDR3 comprises 14 residues. Trimming pared 6 bases from V and 4 bases from J, leaving 15 bases between. Germline V gene data show CDR1 as ENHRY and CDR2 as SYGVKD. The CDR3 reads CAIRLTELGYGYTF. The CDR3 nucleotides read TGTGCCATCAGATTAACAGAGCTTGGCTATGGCTACACCTTC.

The chain combines TRBV30 with TRBJ1-2; D is perhaps TRBD1 (6 bases). Germline V gene sequence: CDR1 GTSNPN, CDR2 SVGIG (reference sequence). The V end was cut by 3 bases, the J end by 7 bases, with 24 bases between. The CDR3 loop spans 16 amino acids. CDR3 residues: CAWRVLTTGLERGYTF. DNA for the CDR3: TGTGCCTGGAGGGTACTAACGACAGGCCTGGAACGTGGCTACACCTTC.

V is TRBV28 and J is TRBJ2-1, with unresolved D. CDR1 MDHEN and CDR2 SYDVKM come from the germline V gene. Trimming stripped 2 bases from V and 7 bases from J, with 12 bases between. This CDR3 has 14 amino acids. CDR3: CASSLGSLFNEQFF. CDR3 nucleotide sequence: TGTGCCAGCAGTTTAGGGTCCCTGTTTAATGAGCAGTTCTTC.

The rearrangement links TRBV5-1 to TRBJ2-5; the D gene is possibly TRBD1 (6 bases). The CDR3 runs 15 residues. V shed 4 bases and J shed 5 bases, with 18 bases lying between them. CDR1 is SGHRS and CDR2 is YFSETQ in the germline V gene. CDR3 sequence (DNA): TGCGCCAGCAGCCGGGTATGGACAGTAAGGGAGACCCAGTACTTC. This encodes CASSRVWTVRETQYF.

The genes are TRBV5-5 and TRBJ2-5; no firm D call. The CDR3 runs 15 residues. The V and J ends lost 5 bases and 4 bases respectively, with 18 bases between them. Germline V gene sequence: CDR1 SGHKS, CDR2 YYEKEE (reference sequence). CDR3 loop: CASSPMDGRVETQYF. The DNA for the CDR3 is TGTGCCAGCAGTCCAATGGATGGACGGGTAGAGACCCAGTACTTC.

The gene calls are TRBV10-3 and TRBJ1-3, with D possibly TRBD1 on 5 matching bases. The germline V and J ends were trimmed by 4 bases and 0 bases, with 13 bases remaining between them. Germline V gives CDR1 ENHRY, CDR2 SYGVKD. This CDR3 is 16 amino acids long. This CDR3 reads CAISAGRGGSGNTIYF. The CDR3 region has the DNA TGTGCCATCAGTGCAGGTCGGGGGGGCTCTGGAAACACCATATATTTT.

In DNA form, the CDR3 reads TGCGCCAGCAGCTTGTTACAGGGAAGGACCGGGGAGCTGTTTTTT. It specifies CASSLLQGRTGELFF. The genes are TRBV5-1 and TRBJ2-2, with D perhaps matching TRBD1 (6 bases). Germline CDR1 and CDR2: SGHRS and YFSETQ. Trimming took 1 base from V and 5 from J, leaving 12 bases between them. The CDR3 spans 15 residues.

This clone came up once. V usage is TRBV5-1 and J usage is TRBJ2-3; no clear D. The V end was cut by 1 base, the J end by 2 bases, with 2 bases between. Germline V gives CDR1 SGHRS, CDR2 YFSETQ. CDR3 length: 12 residues. DNA for the CDR3: TGCGCCAGCAGCTTGCTCACAGATACGCAGTATTTT. This sequence encodes CASSLLTDTQYF.

The chain uses TRBV14 and TRBJ2-3, with D possibly matching TRBD2 (6 bases). CDR1 SGHDN and CDR2 FVKESK come from the germline V gene. Trimming removed 5 bases from V and 3 bases from J, with 15 bases in between. The CDR3 loop spans 15 amino acids. The CDR3 region has the DNA TGTGCCAGCAGCTCCCGACTAGATACGACAGATACGCAGTATTTT. It specifies CASSSRLDTTDTQYF.